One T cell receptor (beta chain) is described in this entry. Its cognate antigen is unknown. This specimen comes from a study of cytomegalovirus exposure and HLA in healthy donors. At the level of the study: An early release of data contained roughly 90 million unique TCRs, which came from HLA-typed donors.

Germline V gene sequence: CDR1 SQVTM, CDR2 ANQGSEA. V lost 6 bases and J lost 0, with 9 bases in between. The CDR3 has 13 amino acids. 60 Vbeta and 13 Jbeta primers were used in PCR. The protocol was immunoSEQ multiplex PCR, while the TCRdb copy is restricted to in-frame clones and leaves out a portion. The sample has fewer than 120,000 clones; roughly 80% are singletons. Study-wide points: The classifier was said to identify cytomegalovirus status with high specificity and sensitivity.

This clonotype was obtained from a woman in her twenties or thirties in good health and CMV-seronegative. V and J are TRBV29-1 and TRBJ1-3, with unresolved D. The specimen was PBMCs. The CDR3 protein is CSVAWSSGNTIYF. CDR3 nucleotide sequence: TGCAGCGTGGCATGGAGCTCTGGAAACACCATATATTTT.